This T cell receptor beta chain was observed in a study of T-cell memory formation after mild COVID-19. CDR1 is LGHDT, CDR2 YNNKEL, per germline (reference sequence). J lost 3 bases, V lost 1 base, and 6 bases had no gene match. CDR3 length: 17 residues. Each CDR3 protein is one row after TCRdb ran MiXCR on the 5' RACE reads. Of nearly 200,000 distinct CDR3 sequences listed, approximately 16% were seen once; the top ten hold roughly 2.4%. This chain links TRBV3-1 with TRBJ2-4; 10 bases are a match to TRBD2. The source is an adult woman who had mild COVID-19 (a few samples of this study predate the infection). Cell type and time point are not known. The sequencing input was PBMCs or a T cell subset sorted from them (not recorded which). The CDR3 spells CASSQAGLADHKNIQYF. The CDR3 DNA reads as TGTGCCAGCAGCCAAGCAGGACTAGCGGACCACAAAAACATTCAGTACTTC.